These T cell receptor beta chains were read from a single sample in a study of shared clonotypes between healthy human individuals. The repertoire was sequenced with immunoSEQ multiplex PCR; TCRdb's copy has only in-frame clones and lacks some. The table records some 1.5 million clones, 95% to 99% of them present only once. What was sequenced was naive CD4+ T cells sorted from blood. The receptor source for this set is a man aged 25 to 40 in good health. Each CDR3 is given with its conserved first and last residue. D genes are given only for firm matches. Not every row has a clone size; where given, it reads once, few, many or a size class.

TRBV10-2,TRBD1,NA,TRBJ2-2,15,CASSEFPGGTGELFF,TGCGCCAGCAGTGAGTTTCCAGGGGGAACCGGGGAGCTGTTTTTT
TRBV5-4,NA,NA,TRBJ2-5,15,CASSSQGGGGETQYF,TGTGCCAGCAGCTCTCAAGGGGGCGGGGGGGAGACCCAGTACTTC
TRBV10-3,TRBD1,NA,TRBJ1-5,14,CAISEEDRDQPQHF,TGTGCCATCAGTGAGGAGGACAGGGATCAGCCCCAGCATTTT
TRBV18,TRBD2,NA,TRBJ2-1,15,CASSLGLAGNNEQFF,TGTGCCAGCTCACTCGGACTAGCGGGAAACAATGAGCAGTTCTTC
TRBV28,NA,NA,TRBJ2-5,13,CASSLIGLETQYF,TGTGCCAGCAGTTTAATAGGCCTGGAGACCCAGTACTTC
TRBV4-3,NA,NA,TRBJ2-7,15,CASSQEARGSYEQYF,TGCGCCAGCAGCCAAGAAGCCAGGGGATCCTACGAGCAGTACTTC
TRBV6-4,NA,NA,TRBJ1-2,11,CASSDAAGYTF,TGTGCCAGCAGTGATGCGGCTGGCTACACCTTC
TRBV6-1,NA,NA,TRBJ2-7,15,CASSEARTDSYEQYF,TGTGCCAGCAGTGAGGCGAGGACGGACTCCTACGAGCAGTACTTC
TRBV18,NA,NA,TRBJ2-3,15,CASSPGVVETDTQYF,TGTGCCAGCTCACCAGGGGTGGTGGAAACAGATACGCAGTATTTT
TRBV10-3,TRBD2,NA,TRBJ2-7,12,CATQLAGDEQYF,TGTGCCACCCAACTAGCGGGAGACGAGCAGTACTTC
TRBV5-1,TRBD1,NA,TRBJ1-4,14,CASSPGQPNEKLFF,TGCGCCAGCAGCCCGGGACAGCCAAATGAAAAACTGTTTTTT
TRBV5-1,NA,NA,TRBJ2-1,15,CASSPKTSPGNEQFF,TGCGCCAGCAGCCCAAAGACATCCCCAGGGAATGAGCAGTTCTTC
TRBV6-5,TRBD1,NA,TRBJ1-5,14,CASRGQGPNQPQHF,TGTGCCAGCAGAGGACAGGGCCCCAATCAGCCCCAGCATTTT
TRBV11-2,NA,NA,TRBJ1-1,12,CASSLGRPEAFF,TGTGCCAGCAGCTTAGGGAGGCCAGAAGCTTTCTTT
TRBV5-1,NA,NA,TRBJ2-1,11,CASSPGQEQFF,TGCGCCAGCAGCCCAGGACAGGAGCAGTTCTTC
TRBV6-1,NA,NA,TRBJ1-5,15,CASSAMTVRNQPQHF,TGTGCCAGCAGTGCGATGACAGTCCGCAATCAGCCCCAGCATTTT
TRBV4-3,NA,once,TRBJ1-1,13,CASSQDGDTEAFF,TGCGCCAGCAGCCAAGATGGAGACACTGAAGCTTTCTTT
TRBV5-4,NA,NA,TRBJ1-1,17,CASSLALERPWNTEAFF,TGTGCCAGCAGCTTGGCTTTAGAAAGACCCTGGAACACTGAAGCTTTCTTT
TRBV29-1,NA,once,TRBJ2-7,10,CSALDYEQYF,TGCAGCGCCCTGGACTACGAGCAGTACTTC
TRBV6-1,TRBD1,NA,TRBJ2-2,15,CASKPGTGRTGELFF,TGTGCCAGTAAGCCTGGGACAGGGAGGACCGGGGAGCTGTTTTTT